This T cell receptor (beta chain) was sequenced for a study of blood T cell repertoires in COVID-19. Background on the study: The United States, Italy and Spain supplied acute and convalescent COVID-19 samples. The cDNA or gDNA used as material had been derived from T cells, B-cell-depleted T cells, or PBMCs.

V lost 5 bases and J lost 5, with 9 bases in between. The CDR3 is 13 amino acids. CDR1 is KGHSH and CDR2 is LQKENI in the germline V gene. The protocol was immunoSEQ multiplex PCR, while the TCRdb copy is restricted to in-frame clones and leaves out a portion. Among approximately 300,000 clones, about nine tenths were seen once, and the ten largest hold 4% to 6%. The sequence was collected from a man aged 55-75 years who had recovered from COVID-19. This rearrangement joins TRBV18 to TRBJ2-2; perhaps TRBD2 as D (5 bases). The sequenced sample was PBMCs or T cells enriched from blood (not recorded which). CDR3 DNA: TGTGCCAGCTCATCGCAGCGGACCGGGGAGCTGTTTTTT. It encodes CASSSQRTGELFF.